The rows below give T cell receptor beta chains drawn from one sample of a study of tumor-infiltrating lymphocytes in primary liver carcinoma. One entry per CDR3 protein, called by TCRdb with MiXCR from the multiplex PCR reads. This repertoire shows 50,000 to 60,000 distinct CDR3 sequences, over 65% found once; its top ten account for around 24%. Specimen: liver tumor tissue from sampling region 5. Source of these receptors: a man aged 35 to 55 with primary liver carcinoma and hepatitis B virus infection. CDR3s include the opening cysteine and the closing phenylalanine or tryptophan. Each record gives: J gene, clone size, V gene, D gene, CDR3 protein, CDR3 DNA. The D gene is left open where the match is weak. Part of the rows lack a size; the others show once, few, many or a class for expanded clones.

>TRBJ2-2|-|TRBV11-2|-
CASRLALGRTGEMFF
TGTGCCAGCAGATTAGCCCTGGGACGGACCGGGGAGATGTTTTTT
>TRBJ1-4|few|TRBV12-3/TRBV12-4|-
CASSLAGLEKLFF
TGTGCCAGCAGTTTAGCTGGGTTAGAAAAACTGTTTTTT
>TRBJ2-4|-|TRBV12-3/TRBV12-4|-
CACSLGGPNIQYF
TGTGCCTGCAGTCTGGGGGGGCCAAACATTCAATACTTC
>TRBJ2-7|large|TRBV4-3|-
CASSQDLPYEQYF
TGCGCCAGCAGCCAAGATCTGCCCTACGAGCAGTACTTC
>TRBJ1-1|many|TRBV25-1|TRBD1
CASSPRMGQPGKNTEAFF
TGTGCCAGCAGTCCCAGGATGGGACAGCCAGGAAAGAACACTGAAGCTTTCTTT
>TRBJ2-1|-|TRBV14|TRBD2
CASTAVAGWVNNEQFF
TGCGCCAGTACTGCCGTAGCGGGATGGGTAAACAATGAGCAGTTCTTC
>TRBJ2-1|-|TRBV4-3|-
CASSQDPYSENNEQLF
TGCGCAAGCAGCCAAGATCCCTACTCAGAAAACAATGAGCAGTTGTTC
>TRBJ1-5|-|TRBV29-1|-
CSVVSSVNKPQHF
TGCAGCGTTGTGAGTAGTGTCAATAAGCCCCAGCATTTT
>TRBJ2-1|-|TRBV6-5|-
CANSQVGNEQSF
TGTGCCAACAGTCAAGTTGGCAATGAGCAGTCCTTC
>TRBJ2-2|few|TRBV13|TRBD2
CTSSLTSGRAGKLFF
TGTACCAGCAGCTTGACTAGCGGGAGGGCCGGGAAGCTGTTTTTT
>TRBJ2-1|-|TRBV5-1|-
CASSTQESSYKEQFF
TGCGCCAGCAGCACCCAGGAGTCCTCCTACAAAGAGCAGTTCTTC
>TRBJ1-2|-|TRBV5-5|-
CASSPHPDRTNHGYTF
TGTGCCAGTAGCCCTCACCCAGACAGAACTAACCATGGCTACACCTTC
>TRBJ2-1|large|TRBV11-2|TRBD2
CASSTSGFYNEQFF
TGTGCCAGCAGTACTAGCGGGTTCTACAATGAGCAGTTCTTC